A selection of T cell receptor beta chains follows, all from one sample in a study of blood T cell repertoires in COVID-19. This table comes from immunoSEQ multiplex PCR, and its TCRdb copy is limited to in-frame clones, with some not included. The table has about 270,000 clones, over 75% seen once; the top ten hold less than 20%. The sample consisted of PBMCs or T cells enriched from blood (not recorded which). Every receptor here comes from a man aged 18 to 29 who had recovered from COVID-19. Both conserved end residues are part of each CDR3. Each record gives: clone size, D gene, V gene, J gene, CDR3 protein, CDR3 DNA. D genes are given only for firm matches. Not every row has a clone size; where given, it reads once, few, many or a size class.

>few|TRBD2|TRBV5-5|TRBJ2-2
CASSLVGTRQSGELFF
TGTGCCAGCAGCTTGGTGGGGACTAGACAGTCCGGGGAGCTGTTTTTT
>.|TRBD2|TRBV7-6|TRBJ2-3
CASSLEAGGLTDTQYF
TGTGCCAGCAGCTTAGAAGCGGGGGGTCTCACAGATACGCAGTATTTT
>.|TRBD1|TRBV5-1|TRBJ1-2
CASSDPTRGQVGYTF
TGCGCCAGCAGCGATCCTACCAGGGGGCAGGTCGGCTACACCTTC
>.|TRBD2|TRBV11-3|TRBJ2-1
CASSLDQAGSASHGEQFF
TGTGCCAGCAGCTTAGATCAAGCGGGATCCGCGTCACACGGTGAGCAGTTCTTC
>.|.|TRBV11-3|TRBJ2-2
CASTVGGASFTGELFF
TGTGCCAGCACCGTGGGGGGGGCGAGTTTCACCGGGGAGCTGTTTTTT
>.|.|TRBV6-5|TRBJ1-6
CAADSGGSAVSPLHF
TGTGCCGCCGATTCCGGAGGTTCGGCTGTTTCACCCCTCCACTTT
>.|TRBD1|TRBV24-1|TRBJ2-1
CATSDPTGGFYNEQFF
TGTGCCACCAGTGATCCCACAGGGGGGTTCTACAATGAGCAGTTCTTC
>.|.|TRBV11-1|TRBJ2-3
CASSLGAATDTQYF
TGTGCCAGCAGCTTAGGCGCGGCCACAGATACGCAGTATTTT
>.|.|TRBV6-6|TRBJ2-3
CASSYKWPSTDTQYF
TGTGCCAGCAGTTATAAGTGGCCGAGCACAGATACGCAGTATTTT
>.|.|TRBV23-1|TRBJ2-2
CASSQLDALVCGTQGTGELFF
TGCGCCAGCAGTCAATTGGATGCCCTAGTCTGCGGTACGCAGGGGACCGGGGAGCTGTTTTTT
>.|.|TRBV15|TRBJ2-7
CATSREGGGVYEQYF
TGTGCCACCAGCAGAGAGGGAGGGGGGGTCTACGAGCAGTACTTC
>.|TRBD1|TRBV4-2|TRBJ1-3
CASSRGQGPSGNTIYF
TGTGCCAGCAGCCGAGGACAGGGGCCCTCTGGAAACACCATATATTTT
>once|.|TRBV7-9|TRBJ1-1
CASSHPPGNTEAFF
TGTGCCAGCAGCCACCCCCCCGGGAACACTGAAGCTTTCTTT
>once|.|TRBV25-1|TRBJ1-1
CASSDLARGTEAFF
TGTGCCAGCAGTGATCTTGCCCGGGGAACTGAAGCTTTCTTT
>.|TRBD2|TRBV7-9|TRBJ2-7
CASSPGGSGSPYEQYF
TGTGCCAGCAGCCCCGGGGGGAGCGGGAGTCCCTACGAGCAGTACTTC
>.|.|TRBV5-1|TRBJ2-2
CASSPRTGRGTGELFF
TGCGCCAGCAGCCCGCGGACAGGGAGGGGCACCGGGGAGCTGTTTTTT
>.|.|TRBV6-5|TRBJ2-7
CASSYSSGGSSYEQYF
TGTGCCAGCAGTTACTCGTCCGGGGGTAGCTCCTACGAGCAGTACTTC
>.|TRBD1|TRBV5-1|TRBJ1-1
CASRPAGTVKNTEAFF
TGCGCCAGCAGGCCAGCCGGGACAGTAAAGAACACTGAAGCTTTCTTT
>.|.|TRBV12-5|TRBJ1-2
CASGLEGRAPQEYGYTF
TGTGCTAGTGGTTTGGAGGGCAGAGCCCCACAGGAATATGGCTACACCTTC
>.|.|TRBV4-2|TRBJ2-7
CASSQNPGTGLGEQYF
TGTGCCAGCAGCCAGAACCCCGGGACTGGTCTTGGAGAGCAGTACTTC
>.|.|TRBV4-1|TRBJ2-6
CASSQGAGLRTGANVLTF
TGCGCCAGCAGCCAAGGGGCGGGACTGAGAACTGGGGCCAACGTCCTGACTTTC
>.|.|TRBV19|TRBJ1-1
CASSIDGGANTEAFF
TGTGCCAGTAGTATAGATGGTGGGGCGAACACTGAAGCTTTCTTT
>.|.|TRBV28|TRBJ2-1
CASSPSAEQFF
TGTGCCAGCAGTCCGAGTGCTGAGCAGTTCTTC
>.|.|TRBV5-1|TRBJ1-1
CASSPDSSNTEAFF
TGCGCCAGCAGCCCGGACAGCTCGAACACTGAAGCTTTCTTT
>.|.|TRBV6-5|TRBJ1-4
CASSYSADSEKLFF
TGTGCCAGCAGTTACTCCGCAGATTCTGAAAAACTGTTTTTT
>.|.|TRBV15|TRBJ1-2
CATSRDYANYGYTF
TGTGCCACCAGCAGAGATTATGCGAACTATGGCTACACCTTC
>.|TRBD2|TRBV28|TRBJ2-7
CASSLSGSDTYEQYF
TGTGCCAGCAGTCTTAGCGGGAGCGACACCTACGAGCAGTACTTC
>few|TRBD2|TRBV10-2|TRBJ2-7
CASNPSGTYEQYF
TGCGCCAGCAACCCTAGCGGAACCTACGAGCAGTACTTC
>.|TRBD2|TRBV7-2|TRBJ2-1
CASSSPGGGYNEQFF
TGTGCCAGCAGCTCCCCGGGGGGGGGTTACAATGAGCAGTTCTTC